Each of the 30 T cell receptor beta chains below was sequenced from the same sample in a study of somatic mutations in cytotoxic T cells in rheumatoid arthritis. The data were produced by immunoSEQ multiplex PCR, yet TCRdb's version contains in-frame clones alone and is incomplete. This sample carries about 11,000 clones, around 80% of them seen once, and the ten largest clones take 7.5% to 9.5%. Sequenced material: CD8+ T cells sorted from blood. The receptors derive from a woman in her sixties or seventies with rheumatoid arthritis.

As for this clone: Other DNA sequences in the sample encode the same CDR3. V and J are TRBV27 and TRBJ2-7; 10 bases map to TRBD1. CDR1 is MNHEY and CDR2 is SMNVEV in the germline V gene (reference sequence). V shed 2 bases and J 9 bases; nucleotides not matched to a gene: 10. There are 15 residues in the CDR3. In nucleotides, the CDR3 is TGTGCCAGCAGTTTAGCCGGGACAGGGGAGGGCGTGCAGTACTTC. It yields the protein CASSLAGTGEGVQYF.

The J gene is TRBJ2-7, the V gene TRBV19; weak D call: TRBD2 (6 bases). Per germline, CDR1 LNHDA and CDR2 SQIVND (reference sequence). With 1 base removed from V and 3 bases from J, the gap between germline ends came to 10 bases. The CDR3 loop spans 14 amino acids. In DNA form, the CDR3 reads TGTGCCAGTAGTATAGTGGGAGGCAGCTACGAGCAGTACTTC. Its protein product is CASSIVGGSYEQYF.

This rearrangement joins TRBV4-2 to TRBJ1-4, with no clear D. The CDR3 consists of 15 residues. The germline V gene has CDR1 LGHNA and CDR2 YNFKEQ. V dropped 6 bases and J dropped 3 bases, with 14 bases sitting between them. The CDR3 spells CASRGLEEANEKLFF. The DNA for the CDR3 is TGTGCCAGCAGGGGGTTGGAGGAAGCTAATGAAAAACTGTTTTTT.

This chain uses TRBV2 with TRBJ1-1, with 7 bases matching TRBD1. The CDR3 spans 10 residues. Germline CDR1 SNHLY, CDR2 FYNNEI. After removal of 6 bases from V and 8 bases from J, the junction contained 0 bases not matched to a gene. The CDR3 protein is CASRQGEAFF. The CDR3 DNA is TGTGCCAGCAGACAGGGGGAAGCTTTCTTT. Full variable domain (outside the CDR3, taken from reference TRBV2 and TRBJ1-1): EPEVTQTPSHQVTQMGQEVILRCVPISNHLYFYWYRQILGQKVEFLVSFYNNEISEKSEIFDDQFSVERPDGSNFTLKIRSTKLEDSAMYFCASRQGEAFFGQGTRLTVV.

The gene calls are TRBV9 and TRBJ2-7, with 10 nucleotides matching TRBD1. Unmatched junction bases numbered 2, after V lost 3 bases and J lost 5 bases. Germline loops: CDR1 SGDLS, CDR2 YYNGEE. CDR3 length: 13 amino acids. The CDR3 DNA is TGTGCCAGCAGCGGGGGGACAGGGGACGAGCAGTACTTC. It specifies CASSGGTGDEQYF.

The chain carries TRBV19 and TRBJ1-2; possibly TRBD1 for D (6 bases). The ends were cut back, 11 bases at V and 8 bases at J, with 21 bases in the middle. CDR3 length: 13 amino acids. Germline V CDR1 and CDR2: LNHDA, SQIVND (reference sequence). The CDR3 loop is CASSFQGIEGYTF. The CDR3 DNA reads TGTGCCTCCTCGTTCCAGGGGATTGAGGGCTACACCTTC.

The rearrangement joins TRBV7-9 to TRBJ1-5; a possible D gene is TRBD1 (6 bases). The CDR3 spans 16 residues. V lost 5 bases to trimming and J lost 7 bases, with 21 bases between them. Germline CDR1 and CDR2: SEHNR and FQNEAQ (reference sequence). The CDR3 DNA follows: TGTGCCAGCAGCGACAGTAGAGACGGGCAGGGGCAGCCCCAGCATTTT. The encoded protein is CASSDSRDGQGQPQHF.

The chain combines TRBV15 with TRBJ1-5, with no clear D. Germline-derived CDR1 and CDR2 are LNHNV and YYDKDF (reference sequence). The V end was cut by 0 bases, the J end by 6 bases, with 12 bases between. There are 15 residues in the CDR3. The CDR3 sequence: CATSREEARSQPQHF. CDR3 nucleotides: TGTGCCACCAGCAGAGAAGAAGCTAGGAGTCAGCCCCAGCATTTT.

The chain links TRBV29-1 to TRBJ1-2; a possible D gene is TRBD1 (5 bases). Germline V gene sequence: CDR1 SQVTM, CDR2 ANQGSEA. This CDR3 comprises 12 residues. Trimming took 7 bases from V and 8 from J, leaving 17 bases between them. In nucleotides, the CDR3 is TGCAGCGCTCGTGACAGCCCAAACGGCTACACCTTC. Its protein product is CSARDSPNGYTF.

This clone was detected a few times. The chain joins TRBV7-3 to TRBJ2-2; TRBD2 is a possible D gene (6 bases). CDR3 length equals 15 residues. The germline CDR1 and CDR2 sequences are SGHTA and FQGTGA. Trimming took off 5 bases at V and 5 bases at J, with 15 bases between the two ends. The CDR3 DNA follows: TGTGCCAGCAGCACCTCGGGAGAGCCGACCGGGGAGCTGTTTTTT. Translated: CASSTSGEPTGELFF.

The rearrangement uses TRBV7-8 and TRBJ2-4, with D tentatively TRBD2 (6 bases). Trimming stripped 5 bases from V and 0 bases from J, with 17 bases between. Germline values: CDR1 SGHVS, CDR2 FQNEAQ. The CDR3 totals 17 residues. In DNA form, the CDR3 reads TGTGCCAGCAGCCGGTCAACCAGCGGGCTAGCCAAAAACATTCAGTACTTC. This translates into CASSRSTSGLAKNIQYF.

This chain connects TRBV4-1 to TRBJ1-3; D gene unclear. Germline values: CDR1 MGHRA, CDR2 YSYEKL. Trimming pared 0 bases from V and 8 bases from J, leaving 8 bases between. The length of the CDR3 is 13 residues. DNA for the CDR3: TGCGCCAGCAGCCAAGATTACGGAGACACCATATATTTT. It specifies CASSQDYGDTIYF.

This clone is a singleton in its sample. The chain has TRBV7-9 and TRBJ2-7; tentatively, D is TRBD2 (5 bases). V was shortened by 2 bases and J by 2 bases, with 13 bases between the two germline ends. The CDR3 consists of 15 residues. Germline V gene sequence: CDR1 SEHNR, CDR2 FQNEAQ (reference sequence). CDR3 region: CASSLMRAPTYEQYF. In DNA, the CDR3 is TGTGCCAGCAGCTTAATGCGGGCGCCAACCTACGAGCAGTACTTC.

This chain joins TRBV27 and TRBJ1-5, with D perhaps matching TRBD1 (6 bases). Germline CDR1 and CDR2: MNHEY and SMNVEV (reference sequence). The germline V and J ends were trimmed by 2 bases and 3 bases, with 11 bases remaining between them. The CDR3 sequence is 15 residues long. In nucleotides, the CDR3 is TGTGCCAGCAGTTTAGCAGGGGCCACCAATCAGCCCCAGCATTTT. Translation: CASSLAGATNQPQHF.

The chain employs TRBV10-3 and TRBJ1-5, with TRBD1 matching 8 bases. Germline CDR1 and CDR2: ENHRY and SYGVKD. Trimming removed 7 bases from V and 5 bases from J; junction bases left unmatched: 4. CDR3 length: 13 residues. The CDR3 spells CAITPGGDQPQHF. The CDR3 DNA is TGTGCCATCACCCCAGGGGGCGATCAGCCCCAGCATTTT.

This chain uses TRBV27 with TRBJ2-7; TRBD1 matches at 10 bases. CDR1 and CDR2 (germline): MNHEY, SMNVEV (reference sequence). The CDR3 sequence is 15 residues long. V dropped 5 bases and J dropped 5; count of bases not matched to a gene: 9. The DNA of the CDR3 is TGTGCCAGCAGTCCCCTTCCCGGGACAGGGGACGAGCAGTACTTC. This sequence encodes CASSPLPGTGDEQYF.

V and J are TRBV7-9 and TRBJ1-5; TRBD1 matches 7 bases. The CDR3 length is 16 residues. Germline V gene sequence: CDR1 SEHNR, CDR2 FQNEAQ (reference sequence). V lost 1 base, J lost 4 bases, and 7 bases stayed unmatched. The CDR3 reads CASSLVSAGGNQPQHF. The CDR3 DNA is TGTGCCAGCAGCTTAGTAAGTGCAGGGGGAAATCAGCCCCAGCATTTT.

The chain is built from TRBV28 and TRBJ2-7; D possibly corresponds to TRBD2 (5 bases). The CDR3 is 15 residues long. The germline V and J ends were trimmed by 6 bases and 2 bases, with 17 bases remaining between them. CDR1 MDHEN and CDR2 SYDVKM come from the germline V gene. In nucleotides, the CDR3 is TGTGCCAGCAGGCCCCCGAGGGAGATCACCTACGAGCAGTACTTC. Its translation: CASRPPREITYEQYF.

V gene TRBV18 combines with J gene TRBJ2-1; TRBD2 matches 10 bases. V shed 6 bases and J 0 bases; nucleotides not matched to a gene: 5. Germline loops: CDR1 KGHSH, CDR2 LQKENI. The CDR3 is made up of 16 amino acids. CDR3 residues: CASSGGLADSYNEQFF. The CDR3 DNA is TGTGCCAGCTCGGGCGGACTAGCGGACTCCTACAATGAGCAGTTCTTC.

The chain employs TRBV15 and TRBJ2-3, with 9 bases lining up with TRBD2. J was trimmed by 4 bases and V by 1 base; bases with no gene match: 15. From germline, CDR1 is LNHNV and CDR2 YYDKDF (reference sequence). This CDR3 contains 19 residues. Here the CDR3 reads CATSRVRVLASGISDTQYF. DNA for the CDR3: TGTGCCACCAGCAGAGTTCGGGTTCTAGCTAGCGGGATTTCAGATACGCAGTATTTT.

This clone was detected a few times. The rearrangement joins TRBV29-1 to TRBJ2-7; 7 nucleotides agree with TRBD1. The V segment lost 6 bases and the J segment 3 bases; nucleotides outside the gene matches: 11. The CDR3 is made up of 14 amino acids. Germline V gives CDR1 SQVTM, CDR2 ANQGSEA. CDR3 amino acids: CSVDGPRDSYEQYF. The CDR3 nucleotides read TGCAGCGTAGACGGACCCCGGGACAGCTACGAGCAGTACTTC.

The chain joins TRBV7-2 to TRBJ1-5; 9 positions agree with TRBD1. V trimming: 7 bases; J trimming: 6 bases; junction bases outside the gene matches: 7. This CDR3 has 14 amino acids. Germline CDR1 is SGHTA and CDR2 is FQGNSA. CDR3 sequence reads: CASTSGTGLQPQHF. Written as DNA, the CDR3 is TGTGCCAGCACCTCCGGGACAGGGCTTCAGCCCCAGCATTTT.

The V call is TRBV6-5, the J call TRBJ1-1; D call uncertain. The CDR3 is 12 residues long. The V end was cut by 6 bases, the J end by 3 bases, with 8 bases between. The germline CDR1 and CDR2 sequences are MNHEY and SVGAGI. CDR3 loop: CASRSLDTEAFF. CDR3 sequence (DNA): TGTGCCAGCAGGTCTCTAGACACTGAAGCTTTCTTT.

The chain has TRBV5-8 and TRBJ2-7; 14 nucleotides agree with TRBD2. The CDR3 has 16 residues. Germline trimming cut 4 bases from V and 3 bases from J; bases unmatched to any gene: 6. The V gene's germline CDR1 is SGHTS and CDR2 YDEGEE. CDR3: CASSPGTSGSFYEQYF. CDR3 coding DNA: TGTGCCAGCAGCCCTGGGACTAGCGGGAGTTTCTACGAGCAGTACTTC.

This clone was counted once. The chain couples TRBV15 to TRBJ2-3; 11 bases fit TRBD2. CDR1 LNHNV and CDR2 YYDKDF come from the germline V gene (reference sequence). J gave up 4 bases and V 5 bases, and 5 bases lay outside the gene matches. The CDR3 has 15 residues. CDR3 bases: TGTGCCACCAGCCCTAGCGGGAGGACGGCAGATACGCAGTATTTT. This codes for CATSPSGRTADTQYF.

The gene calls are TRBV27 and TRBJ2-7; a possible D gene is TRBD2 (5 bases). The CDR3 consists of 13 residues. V was clipped by 2 bases and J by 5 bases, with 10 bases between them. Per the germline V gene, CDR1 is MNHEY and CDR2 is SMNVEV (reference sequence). The CDR3 spells CASSLRGLDEQYF. CDR3 DNA sequence: TGTGCCAGCAGTTTACGAGGGCTCGACGAGCAGTACTTC.

The chain employs TRBV6-1 and TRBJ2-7; 12 bases are shared with TRBD2. The CDR3 extends over 14 amino acids. CDR1 is MNHNS, CDR2 SASEGT, per germline. The V gene end was trimmed by 8 bases and the J gene end by 4 bases; junction bases not matched to a gene: 6. The CDR3 loop is CASESGLAGYEQYF. DNA for the CDR3: TGTGCCAGCGAGTCCGGACTAGCGGGATACGAGCAGTACTTC.

The rearrangement uses TRBV4-2 and TRBJ2-2, with D unclear. V lost 4 bases to trimming and J lost 1 base, with 10 bases between them. The CDR3 length is 15 residues. Per germline, CDR1 LGHNA and CDR2 YNFKEQ. The CDR3 region is CASSRTQENTGELFF. CDR3 in DNA: TGTGCCAGCAGCCGAACCCAGGAGAACACCGGGGAGCTGTTTTTT.

The chain recombines TRBV5-4 with TRBJ2-5; 7 bases agree with TRBD2. With the DNA end fitting TRBJ2-7 better, the J assignment may be wrong. The CDR3 is made up of 13 amino acids. The germline CDR1 and CDR2 sequences are SGHNT and YYREEE (reference sequence). Here the CDR3 reads CASSPGGTYEQYF. For the CDR3, the DNA is TGTGCCAGCAGCCCGGGAGGAACCTACGAGCAGTACTTC.

The genes are TRBV5-1 and TRBJ2-1; D not certain. This CDR3 region has 15 residues. Germline V gene lookup returns CDR1 SGHRS and CDR2 YFSETQ. The V gene lost 6 bases and the J gene lost 7 bases, with 20 bases spanning the gap. CDR3 residues: CASMNTATPGNEQFF. The DNA for the CDR3 is TGCGCCAGCATGAACACCGCAACCCCCGGGAATGAGCAGTTCTTC.